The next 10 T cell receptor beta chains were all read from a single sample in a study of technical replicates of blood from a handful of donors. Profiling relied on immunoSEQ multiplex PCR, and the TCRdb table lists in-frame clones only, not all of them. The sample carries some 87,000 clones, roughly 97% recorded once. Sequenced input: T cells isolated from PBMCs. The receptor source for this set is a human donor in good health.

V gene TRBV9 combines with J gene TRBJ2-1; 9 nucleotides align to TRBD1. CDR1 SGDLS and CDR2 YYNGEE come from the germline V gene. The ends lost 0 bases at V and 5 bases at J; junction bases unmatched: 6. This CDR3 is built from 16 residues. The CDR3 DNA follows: TGTGCCAGCAGCGTAGGGACAGGGGATGGTAACAATGAGCAGTTCTTC. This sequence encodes CASSVGTGDGNNEQFF.

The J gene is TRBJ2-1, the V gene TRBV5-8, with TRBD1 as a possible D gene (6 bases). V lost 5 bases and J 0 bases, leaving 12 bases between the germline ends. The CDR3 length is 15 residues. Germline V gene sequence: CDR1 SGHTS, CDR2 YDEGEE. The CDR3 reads CASSIGQTSYNEQFF. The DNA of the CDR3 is TGTGCCAGCAGTATCGGACAGACCTCCTACAATGAGCAGTTCTTC. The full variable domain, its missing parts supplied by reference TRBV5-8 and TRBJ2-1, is EAGVTQSPTHLIKTRGQQATLRCSPISGHTSVYWYQQALGLGLQFLLWYDEGEERNRGNFPPRFSGRQFPNYSSELNVNALELEDSALYLCASSIGQTSYNEQFFGPGTRLTVL.

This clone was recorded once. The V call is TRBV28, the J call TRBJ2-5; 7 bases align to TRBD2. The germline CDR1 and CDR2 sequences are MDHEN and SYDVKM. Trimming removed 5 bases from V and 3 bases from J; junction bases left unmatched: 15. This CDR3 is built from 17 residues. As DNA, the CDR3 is TGTGCCAGCAGTACGCGAGGAGGGCACGGACTAGAAGAGACCCAGTACTTC. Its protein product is CASSTRGGHGLEETQYF.

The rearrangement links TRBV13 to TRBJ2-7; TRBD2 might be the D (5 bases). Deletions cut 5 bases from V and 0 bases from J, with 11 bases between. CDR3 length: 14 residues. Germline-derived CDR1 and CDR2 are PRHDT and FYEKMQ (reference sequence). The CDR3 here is CASSPGRASYEQYF. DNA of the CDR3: TGTGCCAGCAGCCCGGGAAGGGCCTCCTACGAGCAGTACTTC.

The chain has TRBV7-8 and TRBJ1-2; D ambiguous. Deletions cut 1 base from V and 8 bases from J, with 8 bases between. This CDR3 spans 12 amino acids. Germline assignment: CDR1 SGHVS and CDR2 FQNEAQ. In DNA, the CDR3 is TGTGCCAGCAGCTTAGACAGTTCCGGCTACACCTTC. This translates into CASSLDSSGYTF.

CDR3 in DNA: TGTGCCAGCAGTGATGGGACACTACTAGAAGCTTTCTTT. Encoded protein: CASSDGTLLEAFF. The chain employs TRBV6-1 and TRBJ1-1; tentative D call: TRBD1 (6 bases). The CDR3 totals 13 residues. Germline V gene data show CDR1 as MNHNS and CDR2 as SASEGT. The V end lost 3 bases, the J end lost 8 bases, and 13 bases lay between the germline ends.

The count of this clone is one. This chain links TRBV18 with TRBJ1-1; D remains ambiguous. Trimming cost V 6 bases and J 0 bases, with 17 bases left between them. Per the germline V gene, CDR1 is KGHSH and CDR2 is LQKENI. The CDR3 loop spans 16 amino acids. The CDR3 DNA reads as TGTGCCAGCTCGCCGCGTACCGCGGGGATGAACACTGAAGCTTTCTTT. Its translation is CASSPRTAGMNTEAFF.

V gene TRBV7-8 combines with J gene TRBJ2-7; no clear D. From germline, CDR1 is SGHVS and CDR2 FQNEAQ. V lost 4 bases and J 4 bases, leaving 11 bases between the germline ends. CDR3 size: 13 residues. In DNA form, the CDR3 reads TGTGCCAGCAGCTATACCCCCAGTTACGAGCAGTACTTC. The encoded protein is CASSYTPSYEQYF.

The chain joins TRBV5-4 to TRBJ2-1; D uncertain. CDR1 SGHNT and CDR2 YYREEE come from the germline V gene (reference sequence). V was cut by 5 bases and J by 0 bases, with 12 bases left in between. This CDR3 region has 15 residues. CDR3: CASRLSLSSYNEQFF. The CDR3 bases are TGTGCCAGCAGGCTCTCTTTGAGCTCCTACAATGAGCAGTTCTTC.

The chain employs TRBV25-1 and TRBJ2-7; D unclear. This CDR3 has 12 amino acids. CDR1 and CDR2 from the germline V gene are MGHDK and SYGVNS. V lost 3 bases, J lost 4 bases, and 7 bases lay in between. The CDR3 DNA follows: TGTGCCAGCAGTGAGGTTACTTACGAGCAGTACTTC. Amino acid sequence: CASSEVTYEQYF.